The 9 T cell receptor beta chains listed next were all sequenced from one sample in a study of T cell changes during pregnancy in multiple sclerosis. Profiled with immunoSEQ multiplex PCR; TCRdb holds only in-frame clones, not every one. The sample has around 53,000 clones, 90% seen once; the top ten hold around 3.3%. The sequencing here drew on CD8+ T cells from peripheral blood mononuclear cells, taken before pregnancy. All receptors derive from a female donor with multiple sclerosis, enrolled in a pregnancy study.

The rearrangement links TRBV11-1 to TRBJ2-7; 7 bases are a match to TRBD1. V was clipped by 0 bases and J by 3 bases; unmatched bases: 5. CDR3 length: 15 residues. The germline CDR1 and CDR2 sequences are SGHAT and FQDESV (reference sequence). CDR3 bases: TGTGCCAGCAGCTTAGCGGCAGGGGGTATCTACGAGCAGTACTTC. This translates into CASSLAAGGIYEQYF.

In this sample, this clone turned up a few times. The rearrangement joins TRBV5-1 to TRBJ1-2, with D unresolved. The CDR3 loop spans 12 amino acids. V was trimmed by 3 bases and J by 6 bases, leaving 9 bases between them. CDR1 and CDR2 from the germline V gene are SGHRS and YFSETQ. CDR3 nucleotides: TGCGCCAGCAGCTCGGGAATCGATGGCTACACCTTC. Its translation: CASSSGIDGYTF.

This sequence joins TRBV9 and TRBJ2-1; 9 bases line up with TRBD1. The CDR3 sequence is 15 residues long. V gave up 3 bases and J gave up 8 bases; unmatched junction bases: 9. Germline V gene sequence: CDR1 SGDLS, CDR2 YYNGEE. The CDR3 DNA follows: TGTGCCAGCAGCGCCACAGGGGGCAGTTTCGATGAGCAGTTCTTC. It encodes CASSATGGSFDEQFF.

The chain uses TRBV4-3 and TRBJ1-2, with no clear D. V lost 1 base to trimming and J lost 11 bases, with 17 bases between them. Germline V gives CDR1 LGHNA, CDR2 YSLEER. CDR3 size: 14 residues. The CDR3 nucleotides are TGCGCCAGCAGCCAAGCCCGGACTAGCCTCGGATACACCTTC. Translated, it gives CASSQARTSLGYTF.

The rearrangement links TRBV29-1 to TRBJ2-1, with TRBD2 matching over 10 bases. This CDR3 has 17 amino acids. Germline CDR1 and CDR2: SQVTM and ANQGSEA. V dropped 1 base and J dropped 2; count of bases not matched to a gene: 8. CDR3 residues: CSVEGASGGATYNEQFF. The CDR3 DNA is TGCAGCGTTGAAGGGGCTAGCGGGGGCGCAACCTACAATGAGCAGTTCTTC.

The rearrangement joins TRBV5-6 to TRBJ2-7; 8 positions match TRBD2. Germline V gene lookup returns CDR1 SGHDT and CDR2 YYEEEE. V dropped 4 bases and J dropped 4; count of bases not matched to a gene: 4. This CDR3 comprises 13 residues. This CDR3 reads CASSSGGTYEQYF. Here the CDR3 DNA reads TGTGCCAGCAGCAGCGGGGGAACATACGAGCAGTACTTC.

The rearrangement links TRBV7-8 to TRBJ2-5; tentatively, D is TRBD2 (6 bases). V shed 1 base and J shed 4 bases, with 13 bases lying between them. CDR1 is SGHVS, CDR2 FQNEAQ, per germline. The CDR3 covers 15 residues. The CDR3 DNA reads as TGTGCCAGCAGCTTAGTCCTAGCGATGGGAGAGACCCAGTACTTC. This sequence encodes CASSLVLAMGETQYF.

V gene TRBV9 combines with J gene TRBJ2-1; TRBD2 agrees at 11 bases. Germline V gene sequence: CDR1 SGDLS, CDR2 YYNGEE. With 3 bases clipped from V and 5 bases from J, the junction kept 4 bases outside the gene matches. The CDR3 totals 15 residues. The CDR3: CASSAGTSGNNEQFF. The CDR3 DNA reads as TGTGCCAGCAGCGCCGGGACTAGCGGTAACAATGAGCAGTTCTTC.

The chain has TRBV9 and TRBJ2-7; 9 bases fit TRBD1. CDR1 is SGDLS and CDR2 is YYNGEE in the germline V gene. The length of the CDR3 is 14 residues. V trimming: 2 bases; J trimming: 3 bases; junction bases outside the gene matches: 3. In DNA, the CDR3 is TGTGCCAGCAGCGTGGGGGGACAGGGCTACGAGCAGTACTTC. Its protein is CASSVGGQGYEQYF.